The 5 T cell receptor beta chains below come from one sample, sequenced in a study of blood T cell repertoires in COVID-19. Clones were sequenced by immunoSEQ multiplex PCR, and TCRdb holds only the in-frame ones, with some missing. The repertoire has 250,000 or so clones, approximately 89% of them found once; the top ten carry around 4.6%. The sequencing input was peripheral blood. These receptors originate from a woman aged 40 to 50 who had recovered from COVID-19.

DNA for the CDR3: TGTGCCAGCTCCCCGACAGGGAACAACCACTACGAGCAGTACTTC. Amino acid sequence: CASSPTGNNHYEQYF. The chain uses TRBV18 and TRBJ2-7, with 7 positions matching TRBD1. The CDR3 length is 15 residues. Germline V gives CDR1 KGHSH, CDR2 LQKENI. With V trimmed by 6 bases and J by 3 bases, 11 bases remained unmatched.

The chain links TRBV5-3 to TRBJ2-7, with D perhaps TRBD2 (6 bases). TRBV5-3 is an ORF, and what it does is uncertain. Trimming removed 0 bases from V and 1 base from J, with 14 bases in between. This CDR3 is built from 16 residues. The DNA for the CDR3 is TGTGCCAGAAGCTTGGTCTTGGGCGGGGATTCCTACGAGCAGTACGTC. Protein sequence: CARSLVLGGDSYEQYV.

The rearrangement joins TRBV6-5 to TRBJ2-2; 7 nucleotides agree with TRBD1. J was trimmed by 9 bases and V by 5 bases; bases with no gene match: 12. The CDR3 runs 15 residues. CDR1 and CDR2 (germline): MNHEY, SVGAGI. The CDR3 sequence: CASSTGTVELRELFF. The CDR3 coding sequence is TGTGCCAGCAGTACCGGGACAGTGGAGTTAAGGGAGCTGTTTTTT.

The chain couples TRBV29-1 to TRBJ1-1; D possibly corresponds to TRBD1 (6 bases). Germline loops: CDR1 SQVTM, CDR2 ANQGSEA. Trimming pared 5 bases from V and 0 bases from J, leaving 13 bases between. The CDR3 is 14 residues long. The CDR3: CSVRTAGVNTEAFF. In DNA, the CDR3 is TGCAGCGTTAGGACGGCAGGGGTGAACACTGAAGCTTTCTTT.

The CDR3 coding sequence is TGTGCCAGCAGCAACACCTACGAGCAGTACTTC. This translates into CASSNTYEQYF. V gene TRBV7-2 combines with J gene TRBJ2-7; no clear D. The germline V gene has CDR1 SGHTA and CDR2 FQGNSA. V was trimmed by 5 bases and J by 2 bases, leaving 4 bases between them. The length of the CDR3 is 11 residues.